This passage covers 32 T cell receptor beta chains from one sample sequenced in a study of cytomegalovirus exposure and HLA in healthy donors. Vbeta (60) and Jbeta (13) primers were used in the PCR. Generated by immunoSEQ multiplex PCR, the TCRdb table keeps only in-frame clones and is missing some. This table holds approximately 150,000 clones, around four fifths found once. Sequencing was carried out using PBMCs. These receptors all come from a woman in her forties in good health and CMV-seronegative.

The V and J genes are TRBV7-9 and TRBJ2-7; possible D gene TRBD1, 6 bases. V lost 3 bases and J 3 bases, leaving 15 bases between the germline ends. The CDR3 is made up of 15 amino acids. CDR1 and CDR2 (germline): SEHNR, FQNEAQ (reference sequence). CDR3 region: CASSFQQGLLYEQYF. Here the CDR3 DNA reads TGTGCCAGCAGCTTCCAGCAGGGGCTTCTCTACGAGCAGTACTTC.

The V and J genes are TRBV28 and TRBJ2-5; 10 bases are shared with TRBD2. J was trimmed by 2 bases and V by 6 bases; bases with no gene match: 3. The CDR3 consists of 14 residues. The germline gives CDR1 MDHEN, CDR2 SYDVKM. For the CDR3, the DNA is TGTGCCAGCAGACTAGCGGGGTCACAAGAGACCCAGTACTTC. Translation gives CASRLAGSQETQYF. Using reference TRBV28 and TRBJ2-5 for the parts outside the CDR3, the full variable domain is DVKVTQSSRYLVKRTGEKVFLECVQDMDHENMFWYRQDPGLGLRLIYFSYDVKMKEKGDIPEGYSVSREKKERFSLILESASTNQTSMYLCASRLAGSQETQYFGPGTRLLVL.

J is TRBJ2-5 and V is TRBV7-9; 8 nucleotides align to TRBD1. V dropped 0 bases and J dropped 8; count of bases not matched to a gene: 5. The CDR3 is made up of 14 amino acids. Per the germline V gene, CDR1 is SEHNR and CDR2 is FQNEAQ (reference sequence). CDR3: CASSLADRVLTQYF. The CDR3 bases are TGTGCCAGCAGCTTAGCGGACAGGGTCCTTACCCAGTACTTC.

This clone was observed a single time. V gene TRBV20-1 combines with J gene TRBJ1-1; D perhaps matches TRBD1 (5 bases). V dropped 6 bases and J dropped 6 bases, with 11 bases sitting between them. From germline, CDR1 is DFQATT and CDR2 SNEGSKA (reference sequence). This CDR3 has 11 amino acids. CDR3 sequence reads: CSAAGVAEAFF. The CDR3 nucleotides are TGCAGTGCCGCGGGGGTGGCTGAAGCTTTCTTT.

The chain couples TRBV27 to TRBJ2-2; possible D gene TRBD2, 6 bases. Germline CDR1 reads MNHEY; CDR2 reads SMNVEV (reference sequence). The CDR3 has 14 amino acids. Between the trimmed V and J ends, which lost 6 bases and 4 bases, there was a span of 12 bases. CDR3 protein: CASRSAGSTGELFF. CDR3 in DNA: TGTGCCAGCAGGTCCGCCGGGAGCACCGGGGAGCTGTTTTTT.

This clone was found once. The rearrangement links TRBV9 to TRBJ2-3; 8 bases map to TRBD2. The V segment lost 2 bases and the J segment 5 bases; nucleotides outside the gene matches: 13. CDR3 size: 17 residues. Germline V gene lookup returns CDR1 SGDLS and CDR2 YYNGEE. The DNA for the CDR3 is TGTGCCAGCAGCGTCCGATCCGGGGGGGGAGGGTTAGATACGCAGTATTTT. Its protein product is CASSVRSGGGGLDTQYF.

The chain couples TRBV5-4 to TRBJ1-4; TRBD1 aligns across 8 bases. The CDR3 is made up of 15 amino acids. From germline, CDR1 is SGHNT and CDR2 YYREEE (reference sequence). The V gene end was trimmed by 4 bases and the J gene end by 7 bases; junction bases not matched to a gene: 9. The CDR3 region is CASSRQGALGEKLFF. In nucleotides, the CDR3 is TGTGCCAGCAGCCGGCAGGGGGCTCTTGGTGAAAAACTGTTTTTT.

The genes are TRBV9 and TRBJ2-3, with D possibly matching TRBD1 (5 bases). Germline assignment: CDR1 SGDLS and CDR2 YYNGEE. V dropped 0 bases and J dropped 3 bases, with 14 bases sitting between them. The CDR3 sequence is 16 residues long. The CDR3, as DNA: TGTGCCAGCAGCGTAGGGTCAGGGCTAGGAACAGATACGCAGTATTTT. This gives the protein CASSVGSGLGTDTQYF.

V is TRBV5-4 and J is TRBJ2-7; D is unresolved. The CDR3 covers 13 residues. V was clipped by 0 bases and J by 3 bases, with 7 bases between them. CDR1 and CDR2 (germline): SGHNT, YYREEE (reference sequence). DNA of the CDR3: TGTGCCAGCAGCTTGGAGCCGAACTACGAGCAGTACTTC. Translating gives CASSLEPNYEQYF.

On this clone itself: This specimen includes other DNA sequences encoding the same CDR3. The chain recombines TRBV9 with TRBJ2-5; 12 bases map to TRBD1. V shed 2 bases and J 5 bases; nucleotides not matched to a gene: 4. Germline CDR1 is SGDLS and CDR2 is YYNGEE. This CDR3 has 15 residues. The chain's CDR3 is CASSVGTGGAETQYF. The CDR3 region has the DNA TGTGCCAGCAGCGTGGGGACAGGGGGCGCGGAGACCCAGTACTTC.

This clone was observed a handful of times. The chain has TRBV4-3 and TRBJ1-2; D not resolved. The CDR3 totals 16 residues. V was clipped by 0 bases and J by 7 bases, with 18 bases between them. Germline CDR1 LGHNA, CDR2 YSLEER. CDR3 in DNA: TGCGCCAGCAGCCAAGAGGGAGGTCGTAATCATTTTGGCTACACCTTC. Its protein product is CASSQEGGRNHFGYTF.

This clone was recorded once. The gene calls are TRBV5-6 and TRBJ2-1; 11 bases agree with TRBD2. The CDR3 has 16 residues. The V and J ends lost 4 bases and 3 bases, in that order; junction bases with no gene match: 6. Looked up from germline, CDR1 is SGHDT and CDR2 is YYEEEE. The CDR3 protein is CASSVPGTSGYNEQFF. The DNA for the CDR3 is TGTGCCAGCAGCGTACCCGGGACTAGCGGCTACAATGAGCAGTTCTTC.

This chain connects TRBV28 to TRBJ2-7; 11 bases are a match to TRBD1. Germline values: CDR1 MDHEN, CDR2 SYDVKM. V was clipped by 7 bases and J by 6 bases; unmatched bases: 8. CDR3 length: 14 residues. CDR3 residues: CASTTPGQGGEQYF. CDR3 coding DNA: TGTGCCAGCACCACCCCGGGACAGGGGGGCGAGCAGTACTTC.

The gene calls are TRBV10-3 and TRBJ2-5; 11 bases fit TRBD2. The CDR3 is 16 amino acids. V lost 1 base and J lost 4; bases outside the gene matches: 5. Germline V gene lookup returns CDR1 ENHRY and CDR2 SYGVKD. Here the CDR3 reads CAISELDSGRGETQYF. The CDR3 nucleotides read TGTGCCATCAGTGAGTTAGATAGCGGGAGGGGAGAGACCCAGTACTTC.

V is TRBV18 and J is TRBJ1-1, with TRBD1 as a possible D gene (6 bases). The CDR3 consists of 14 residues. CDR1 and CDR2 from the germline V gene are KGHSH and LQKENI. Trimming removed 3 bases at V and 1 base at J, with 9 bases between. The DNA for the CDR3 is TGTGCCAGCTCACCGCAGACAGGGAACACTGAAGCTTTCTTT. It codes for CASSPQTGNTEAFF.

J is TRBJ2-2 and V is TRBV19; TRBD1 matches 7 bases. The V gene's germline CDR1 is LNHDA and CDR2 SQIVND (reference sequence). This CDR3 is built from 15 residues. V trimming: 7 bases; J trimming: 1 base; junction bases outside the gene matches: 6. In DNA, the CDR3 is TGTGCCAGTACCCGACAGGGACGGAACACCGGGGAGCTGTTTTTT. Translated, it gives CASTRQGRNTGELFF.

The chain is built from TRBV28 and TRBJ1-5; 10 positions match TRBD1. The ends lost 8 bases at V and 1 base at J; junction bases unmatched: 5. Germline lookup yields CDR1 MDHEN and CDR2 SYDVKM. CDR3 length: 15 residues. The CDR3 DNA reads TGTGCCAGCCATCGGACAGGGGGGAGCAATCAGCCCCAGCATTTT. Translating gives CASHRTGGSNQPQHF.

The chain carries TRBV6-5 and TRBJ2-7; a weak D match, TRBD2 (5 bases). The germline V and J ends were trimmed by 6 bases and 1 base, with 10 bases remaining between them. This CDR3 comprises 13 residues. From germline, CDR1 is MNHEY and CDR2 SVGAGI. The CDR3 coding sequence is TGTGCCAGCAGGCGTGGACTTTCCTACGAGCAGTACTTC. Amino acids: CASRRGLSYEQYF.

The V call is TRBV5-1, the J call TRBJ2-1; 9 bases map to TRBD2. Germline V gene lookup returns CDR1 SGHRS and CDR2 YFSETQ. The CDR3 is 15 residues long. After removal of 4 bases from V and 9 bases from J, the junction contained 11 bases not matched to a gene. CDR3 sequence: CASSPSPAGGREQFF. CDR3 bases: TGCGCCAGCAGCCCGTCACCAGCGGGAGGTCGTGAGCAGTTCTTC.

The gene calls are TRBV7-3 and TRBJ2-1, with TRBD2 matching 10 bases. Germline V CDR1 and CDR2: SGHTA, FQGTGA. Trimming removed 5 bases from V and 4 bases from J; junction bases left unmatched: 5. There are 15 residues in the CDR3. CDR3 in amino acids: CASSPGAGGYNEQFF. CDR3 bases: TGTGCCAGCAGCCCGGGAGCGGGAGGGTACAATGAGCAGTTCTTC.

The count of this clone is one. The DNA of the CDR3 is TGTGCCAGTAGTATAAGGGGGCTAGCGGGAGGGCCCGAGACCCAGTACTTC. It translates to CASSIRGLAGGPETQYF. V usage is TRBV19 and J usage is TRBJ2-5; the match to TRBD2 covers 12 bases. With V trimmed by 2 bases and J by 5 bases, 9 bases remained unmatched. CDR1 is LNHDA, CDR2 SQIVND, per germline (reference sequence). The CDR3 contains 17 residues.

The rearrangement uses TRBV11-1 and TRBJ2-7; D may be TRBD1 (6 bases). V gave up 2 bases and J gave up 2 bases, with 10 bases separating them. The germline V gene encodes CDR1 SGHAT and CDR2 FQDESV (reference sequence). The CDR3 contains 14 residues. The CDR3 sequence is CASSLSRGAYEQYF. In DNA, the CDR3 is TGTGCCAGCAGCTTATCCAGGGGCGCCTACGAGCAGTACTTC.

This chain connects TRBV6-5 to TRBJ2-7; 7 bases line up with TRBD1. The V and J ends lost 5 bases and 3 bases, in that order; junction bases with no gene match: 4. Germline V lookup: CDR1 MNHEY, CDR2 SVGAGI. The CDR3 has 13 amino acids. CDR3 region: CASSGTAYYEQYF. CDR3 nucleotide sequence: TGTGCCAGCAGTGGGACAGCTTACTACGAGCAGTACTTC.

The chain carries TRBV4-2 and TRBJ1-2; D is possibly TRBD1 (6 bases). V was trimmed by 4 bases and J by 2 bases, leaving 17 bases between them. This CDR3 comprises 16 residues. CDR1 LGHNA and CDR2 YNFKEQ come from the germline V gene. CDR3 nucleotides: TGTGCCAGCAGCCTAGAACCTCACAGGGAGAACTATGGCTACACCTTC. Residues: CASSLEPHRENYGYTF.

The rearrangement links TRBV25-1 to TRBJ2-5; 8 positions agree with TRBD2. CDR1 is MGHDK and CDR2 is SYGVNS in the germline V gene. The CDR3 runs to 14 residues. Trimming cost V 6 bases and J 2 bases; bases outside gene matches: 5. CDR3 nucleotide sequence: TGTGCCAGCAGAAGAGGACTAGCTCAAGAGACCCAGTACTTC. Translation: CASRRGLAQETQYF.

The chain links TRBV28 to TRBJ2-7; 11 bases match TRBD1. The CDR3 length is 17 residues. Unmatched junction bases numbered 11, after V lost 4 bases and J lost 3 bases. From germline, CDR1 is MDHEN and CDR2 SYDVKM. CDR3 protein: CASSYGTGGKVGYEQYF. The CDR3 DNA reads as TGTGCCAGCAGTTATGGGACAGGGGGAAAAGTTGGCTACGAGCAGTACTTC.

This sequence joins TRBV14 and TRBJ2-1, with 10 bases that match TRBD2. J gave up 9 bases and V 5 bases, and 10 bases lay outside the gene matches. The CDR3 spans 15 residues. CDR1 and CDR2 (germline): SGHDN, FVKESK. The CDR3 region has the DNA TGTGCCAGCAGCAAGAGCGGGAGGGCCGCCGGTGAGCAGTTCTTC. Translating gives CASSKSGRAAGEQFF. The variable domain in full, completed from reference TRBV14 and TRBJ2-1, reads EAGVTQFPSHSVIEKGQTVTLRCDPISGHDNLYWYRRVMGKEIKFLLHFVKESKQDESGMPNNRFLAERTGGTYSTLKVQPAELEDSGVYFCASSKSGRAAGEQFFGPGTRLTVL.

The gene calls are TRBV6-6 and TRBJ2-2; TRBD2 is a possible D gene (6 bases). The CDR3 contains 16 residues. The germline V gene encodes CDR1 MNHNY and CDR2 SVGAGI (reference sequence). Trimming shortened V by 0 bases and J by 1 base, and 9 bases separated the two germline ends. The chain's CDR3 is CASSYSGGKNTGELFF. Written as DNA, the CDR3 is TGTGCCAGCAGTTACTCGGGCGGGAAGAACACCGGGGAGCTGTTTTTT.

This rearrangement joins TRBV28 to TRBJ2-7; a possible D gene is TRBD2 (6 bases). This CDR3 is built from 12 residues. V was shortened by 4 bases and J by 4 bases, with 8 bases between the two germline ends. In germline, CDR1 is MDHEN, CDR2 SYDVKM. The CDR3 sequence: CASSYGGYEQYF. Here the CDR3 DNA reads TGTGCCAGCAGTTATGGGGGGTACGAGCAGTACTTC.

The V and J genes are TRBV6-6 and TRBJ2-1; TRBD2 is a possible D gene (6 bases). Trimming cost V 6 bases and J 0 bases, with 12 bases left between them. The CDR3 is made up of 15 amino acids. CDR1 is MNHNY, CDR2 SVGAGI, per germline (reference sequence). Here the CDR3 reads CASRPPGSSYNEQFF. Here the CDR3 DNA reads TGTGCCAGCAGGCCCCCCGGGAGCTCCTACAATGAGCAGTTCTTC.

The J gene is TRBJ1-1, the V gene TRBV5-4; D unresolved. From germline, CDR1 is SGHNT and CDR2 YYREEE (reference sequence). This CDR3 is built from 16 residues. The V and J ends lost 3 bases and 1 base respectively, with 16 bases between them. The CDR3 sequence is CASSSPAHSPNTEAFF. The CDR3 DNA reads TGTGCCAGCAGCTCCCCCGCACACAGCCCGAACACTGAAGCTTTCTTT.

The rearrangement links TRBV10-2 to TRBJ1-6; no clear D. This CDR3 has 14 amino acids. Trimming removed 5 bases at V and 7 bases at J, with 12 bases between. The germline V gene has CDR1 WSHSY and CDR2 SAAADI. CDR3 amino acids: CASSPDGMNSPLHF. The CDR3 DNA reads TGCGCCAGCAGTCCCGACGGGATGAATTCACCCCTCCACTTT.